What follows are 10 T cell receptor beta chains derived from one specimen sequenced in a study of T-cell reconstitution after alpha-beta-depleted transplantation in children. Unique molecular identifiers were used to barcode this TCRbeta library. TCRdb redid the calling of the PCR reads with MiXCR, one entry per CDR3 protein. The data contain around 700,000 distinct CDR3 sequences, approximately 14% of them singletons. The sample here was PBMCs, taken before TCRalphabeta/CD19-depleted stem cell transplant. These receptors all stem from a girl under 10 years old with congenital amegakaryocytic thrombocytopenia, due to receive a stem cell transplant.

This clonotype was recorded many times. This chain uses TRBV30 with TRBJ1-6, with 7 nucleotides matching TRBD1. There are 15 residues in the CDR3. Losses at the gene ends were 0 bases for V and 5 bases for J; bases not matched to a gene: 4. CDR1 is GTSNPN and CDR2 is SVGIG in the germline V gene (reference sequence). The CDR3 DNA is TGTGCCTGGAGTGTCGAGGGACAGAATAATTCACCCCTCCACTTT. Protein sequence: CAWSVEGQNNSPLHF.

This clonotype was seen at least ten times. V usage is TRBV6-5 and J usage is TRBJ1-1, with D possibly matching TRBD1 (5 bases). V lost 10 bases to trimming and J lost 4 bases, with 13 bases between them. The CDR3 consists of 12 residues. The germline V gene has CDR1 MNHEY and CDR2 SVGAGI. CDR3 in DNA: TGTGCCACGGGGGAGAGTGTCACTGAAGCTTTCTTT. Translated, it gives CATGESVTEAFF.

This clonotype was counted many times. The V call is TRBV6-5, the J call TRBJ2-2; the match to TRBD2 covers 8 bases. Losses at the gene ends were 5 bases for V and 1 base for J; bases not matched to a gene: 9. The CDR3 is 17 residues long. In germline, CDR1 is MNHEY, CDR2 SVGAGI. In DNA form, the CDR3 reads TGTGCCAGCAGTCCCTCCGTACTAGCGGAGAACACCGGGGAGCTGTTTTTT. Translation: CASSPSVLAENTGELFF.

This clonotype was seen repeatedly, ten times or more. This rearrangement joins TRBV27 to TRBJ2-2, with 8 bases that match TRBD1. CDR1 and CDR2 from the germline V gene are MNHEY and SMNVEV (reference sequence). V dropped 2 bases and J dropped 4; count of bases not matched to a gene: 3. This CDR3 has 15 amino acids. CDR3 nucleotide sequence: TGTGCCAGCAGTTTAGGCAGGGGGCCCACCGGGGAGCTGTTTTTT. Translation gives CASSLGRGPTGELFF.

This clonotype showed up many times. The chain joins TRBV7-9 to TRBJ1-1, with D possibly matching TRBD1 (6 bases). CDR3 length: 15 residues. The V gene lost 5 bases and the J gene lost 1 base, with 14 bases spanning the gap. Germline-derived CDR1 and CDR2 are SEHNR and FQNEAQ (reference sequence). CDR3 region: CASSPRTAPNTEAFF. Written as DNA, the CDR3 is TGTGCCAGCAGCCCCCGGACAGCCCCGAACACTGAAGCTTTCTTT.

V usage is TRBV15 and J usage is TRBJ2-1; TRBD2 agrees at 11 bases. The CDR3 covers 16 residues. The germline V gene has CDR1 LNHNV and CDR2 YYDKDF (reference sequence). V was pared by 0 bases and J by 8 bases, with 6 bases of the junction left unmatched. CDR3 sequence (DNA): TGTGCCACCAGCAGAGATCAAACTAGCGGGAGCCATGAGCAGTTCTTC. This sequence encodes CATSRDQTSGSHEQFF.

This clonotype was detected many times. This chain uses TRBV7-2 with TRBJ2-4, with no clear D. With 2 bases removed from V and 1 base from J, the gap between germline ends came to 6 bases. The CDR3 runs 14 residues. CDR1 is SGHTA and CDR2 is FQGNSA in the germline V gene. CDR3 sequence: CASSLIIAKNIQYF. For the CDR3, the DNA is TGTGCCAGCAGCTTAATAATTGCCAAAAACATTCAGTACTTC.

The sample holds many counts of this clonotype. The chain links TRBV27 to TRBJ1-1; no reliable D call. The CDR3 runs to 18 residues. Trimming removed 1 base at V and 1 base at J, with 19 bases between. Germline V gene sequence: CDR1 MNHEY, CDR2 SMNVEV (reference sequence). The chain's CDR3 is CASSLYPRPAIGNTEAFF. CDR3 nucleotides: TGTGCCAGCAGTTTATATCCCCGCCCGGCAATCGGGAACACTGAAGCTTTCTTT.

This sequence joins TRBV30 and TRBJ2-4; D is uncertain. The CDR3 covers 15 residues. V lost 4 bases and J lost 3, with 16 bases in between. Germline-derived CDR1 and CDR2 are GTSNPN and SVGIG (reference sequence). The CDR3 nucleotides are TGTGCCTGGACGTTCTGGTTGAGAGGCAAAAACATTCAGTACTTC. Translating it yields CAWTFWLRGKNIQYF.

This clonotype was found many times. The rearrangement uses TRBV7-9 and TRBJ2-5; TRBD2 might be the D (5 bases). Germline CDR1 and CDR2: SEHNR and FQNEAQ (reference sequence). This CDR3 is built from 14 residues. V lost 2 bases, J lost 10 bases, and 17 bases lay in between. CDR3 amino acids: CASSLLGSQIGQYF. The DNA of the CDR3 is TGTGCCAGCAGCTTATTGGGGAGCCAGATCGGCCAGTACTTC.